The clone carrying this T cell receptor (beta chain) was detected once. What it binds is unknown. The sample originates from a study of shared clonotypes between healthy human individuals. The study's findings and limits: Estimated richness was generally greater in naive than memory subsets.

Once extracted for a subset, genomic DNA was divided evenly among several immunoSEQ plates. Assay used: immunoSEQ multiplex PCR; TCRdb lists only in-frame clones, some missing. This table has fewer than 850,000 clones, 60% to 80% appearing once. The CDR3 extends over 13 amino acids. The germline CDR1 and CDR2 sequences are LNHDA and SQIVND (reference sequence). Trimming stripped 4 bases from V and 7 bases from J, with 11 bases between. The receptor comes from a woman in her twenties or thirties in good health. The chain combines TRBV19 with TRBJ1-5; D is possibly TRBD1 (6 bases). What was sequenced was memory CD4+ T cells sorted from blood. Documented subset: CD45RA-negative fraction. The CDR3 DNA sequence: TGTGCCAGTAGTAGGGCGGACAGCCAGCCCCAGCATTTT. Protein sequence: CASSRADSQPQHF.